The clone carrying this TCR beta chain was seen only a few times. This record belongs to a study of blood T cell repertoires in COVID-19. Study information: Samples of COVID-19 (acute and convalescent) were obtained from the United States, Italy and Spain. Sample material is recorded as cDNA or gDNA derived from T cells, B-cell-depleted T cells, or PBMCs.

Seattle enrolled patients during active infection and tracked them longitudinally. The CDR3 length is 12 residues. V was shortened by 5 bases and J by 8 bases, with 12 bases between the two germline ends. Per the germline V gene, CDR1 is SGHTA and CDR2 is FQGNSA. Per the original methods: How many nucleated cells were present was estimated from reference gene primer amplification. Repertoires were generated with immunoSEQ multiplex PCR, while TCRdb's copy carries only in-frame clones and drops some. Clone size and V and J calls were adopted from that table, with D and trimming inferred from the DNA. The table lists about 200,000 clones, 82% of them singletons.

Sample: peripheral blood. The sequence was obtained from a woman in her seventies with COVID-19, enrolled during active disease. The genes are TRBV7-2 and TRBJ1-2; D uncertain. This CDR3 reads CASSQSRVGYTF. The CDR3 bases are TGTGCCAGCAGCCAATCTCGGGTAGGCTACACCTTC.